This paragraph reports one TCR beta chain. Its recognized antigen is unknown. Within one base of it there is no much larger clone, and no base qualities were kept. The CDR3 regions of human TCRbeta chains were analyzed by immunosequencing. The original pipeline was this. TCRs in the repertoires were compared against a reference library of SARS-CoV-2-specific TCRs that had been generated with the MIRA antigen-specificity platform. Breadth was defined as the fraction of unique TCRs that were SARS-CoV-2-associated, and depth was defined as the fraction of total T cells that were SARS-CoV-2-associated. Using the MIRA data, each spike-specific TCR was mapped to the spike region that the TCR reacts to and placed in a CD4 or CD8 class. Log10-transformed breadth and depth values were compared by one-way ANOVA with Sidak's multiple comparisons tests. Entries here come from immuneACCESS through TCRdb and include only in-frame sequences with V and J called. Some clones fail to appear in such tables; in the studies checked, an unresolved V gene covers under half of the shortfall, and the cause of the remainder is unknown. For V, J and clone size, that table is used; D and trimming come from the DNA. The sample profile shows about 140,000 clones; more than 80% of them were found once. About 3% of the sample lies in the top ten.

The entry originates in a study of T cell responses to AZD1222 COVID-19 vaccine (dated by TCRdb to the early 2020s). Study-level background: AZD1222 recipients with second doses at about 4 weeks or about 12 weeks were pooled, because spike-specific TCR depth and breadth did not differ between schedules. A total of under 250 trial participants underwent TCR sequencing, of whom about 200 had received two doses of AZD1222 and approximately 26 had received two doses of the MenACWY control vaccine. Trial participants were enrolled into age subgroups of 18-55, 56-69 and 70-plus years, which contained approximately 150, 28 and 58 TCR-sequenced participants, respectively.

Results the study describes overall, beyond this receptor: In the small 56-69-year group, the increase in depth fell short of significance, most likely because of low power. Nearly half of unique spike-specific TCRs reportedly recognized epitopes outside regions mutated in the B.1.351 and B.1.1.7 variants. CD4 TCRs associated with the vaccine covered the entire spike protein, and the dominant responses were in regions 160-218 and 743-854. Conclusions about previously exposed vaccinees are limited because only a handful of AZD1222 recipients were SARS-CoV-2 seropositive at baseline. Participants were mostly white British, with more females than males. The authors suggested clonal diversity may have been underestimated. After two AZD1222 doses, both the breadth and the depth of spike-specific TCRs were significantly higher than at day 0 and than in MenACWY recipients. Because no day 14 peak-response samples were available, repertoires were characterized only after the peak T cell response.

Reading the label with the study, this specimen's time point is: baseline before first vaccination. The vaccinee samples were drawn from two UK trials, COV001 and COV002, one of which was a single-blind randomized controlled phase 2/3 trial testing AZD1222 (ChAdOx1 nCoV-19) in healthy adults. Trial participant PBMC samples were collected at day 0 and day 28 after the second dose for TCRbeta chain sequencing. This receptor was obtained from an adult in good health. Sequencing was performed on peripheral blood, taken on day 0 of AZD1222 vaccination.

The DNA sequence is as follows: TGCGCCAGCAGCCACTTCTACGACGGGAGAAGGTTGTCTGAGCAGTTCTTC. Its amino acids are CASSHFYDGRRLSEQFF. The sequence is built from TRBV4-1 and TRBJ2-1; the D gene is perhaps TRBD2, from 6 matching bases. Between the V and J ends, shortened by 3 bases and 9 bases respectively, the junction contains 24 bases. From cysteine to phenylalanine, the CDR3 is 17 amino acids long. The sequence is cut down to CDR3 DNA, 51 bases in frame from base 1. According to the germline V gene, CDR1 reads MGHRA and CDR2 reads YSYEKL.